This entry lists 30 T cell receptor beta chains sequenced from one sample in a study of a mutant IDH1 vaccine in newly diagnosed glioma. Stated time point: baseline, week 1 (first vaccination visit). Documented treatment: pre-vaccination baseline after standard-of-care therapy. Here immunoSEQ multiplex PCR was the method, and the copy in TCRdb shows in-frame clones only, minus some. The sample has 70,000 or so clones, about 83% seen once. Sequencing used peripheral blood mononuclear cells (PBMCs), obtained from a glioma patient treated with radiotherapy, temozolomide or both. Receptors were obtained from a woman aged 18-30 years with glioma. Some clones in this sample may be carry-over from other donors' samples.

The rearrangement joins TRBV18 to TRBJ1-5; D call uncertain. Per germline, CDR1 KGHSH and CDR2 LQKENI. There are 13 residues in the CDR3. V lost 3 bases, J lost 5 bases, and 8 bases lay in between. The CDR3 DNA is TGTGCCAGCTCACCGGCTGGAGATCAGCCCCAGCATTTT. Translation: CASSPAGDQPQHF.

The chain joins TRBV10-3 to TRBJ1-3; TRBD1 aligns across 9 bases. V trimming: 2 bases; J trimming: 4 bases; junction bases outside the gene matches: 3. The CDR3 is 15 amino acids. Germline CDR1 ENHRY, CDR2 SYGVKD. Written as DNA, the CDR3 is TGTGCCATCAGTGAGCCCGGGACAGGGGGAAACACCATATATTTT. Protein product: CAISEPGTGGNTIYF.

The chain uses TRBV2 and TRBJ1-3, with TRBD1 identical over 9 bases. Germline V gene lookup returns CDR1 SNHLY and CDR2 FYNNEI. Trimming removed 6 bases from V and 0 bases from J; junction bases left unmatched: 6. There are 16 residues in the CDR3. The CDR3 region has the DNA TGTGCCAGCAGCCCGGACAGGGGTCCCTCTGGAAACACCATATATTTT. It specifies CASSPDRGPSGNTIYF.

J is TRBJ2-6 and V is TRBV7-2; 7 nucleotides agree with TRBD1. Germline assignment: CDR1 SGHTA and CDR2 FQGNSA. This CDR3 has 15 amino acids. V dropped 2 bases and J dropped 3; count of bases not matched to a gene: 1. The CDR3 nucleotides read TGTGCCAGCAGCTTAAGGGGGCATGGGGCCAACGTCCTGACTTTC. Protein: CASSLRGHGANVLTF.

CDR3 sequence (DNA): TGTGCCAGCAGCCGCGGGGGTAGCGGGAGACACGAGCAGTACTTC. Translating gives CASSRGGSGRHEQYF. This sequence joins TRBV13 and TRBJ2-7; 9 bases fit TRBD2. The CDR3 loop spans 15 amino acids. Trimming cost V 5 bases and J 5 bases; bases outside gene matches: 10. Germline-derived CDR1 and CDR2 are PRHDT and FYEKMQ (reference sequence).

This rearrangement joins TRBV27 to TRBJ2-5; 7 nucleotides line up with TRBD1. V lost 5 bases, J lost 4 bases, and 10 bases stayed unmatched. The CDR3 runs 15 residues. CDR1 is MNHEY, CDR2 SMNVEV, per germline (reference sequence). CDR3 coding DNA: TGTGCCAGCAGTCCAGGGACAGTTGCATCAGAGACCCAGTACTTC. This codes for CASSPGTVASETQYF.

This clone has a single count. The genes are TRBV7-2 and TRBJ2-1; unclear D gene. The germline V gene has CDR1 SGHTA and CDR2 FQGNSA. Trimming removed 1 base from V and 0 bases from J, with 7 bases in between. The CDR3 consists of 15 residues. The CDR3 spells CASSLERNSYNEQFF. In DNA, the CDR3 is TGTGCCAGCAGCTTAGAACGTAACTCCTACAATGAGCAGTTCTTC.

The chain recombines TRBV4-3 with TRBJ2-7, with D perhaps assigned TRBD1 or TRBD2 (5 bases each). V dropped 0 bases and J dropped 6 bases, with 18 bases sitting between them. CDR1 and CDR2 from the germline V gene are LGHNA and YSLEER. The CDR3 covers 16 residues. CDR3: CASSQDLTGRDGEQYF. CDR3 nucleotides: TGCGCCAGCAGCCAAGATTTAACAGGAAGGGACGGCGAGCAGTACTTC.

This clone occurred a few times. This chain connects TRBV19 to TRBJ1-4; D ambiguous. The V gene's germline CDR1 is LNHDA and CDR2 SQIVND (reference sequence). CDR3 length: 14 amino acids. V was clipped by 2 bases and J by 8 bases, with 12 bases between them. CDR3 DNA sequence: TGTGCCAGTAGTATACGAACGGCTGGCGAAAAACTGTTTTTT. It specifies CASSIRTAGEKLFF. The full variable domain, rest sourced from reference TRBV19 and TRBJ1-4, is DGGITQSPKYLFRKEGQNVTLSCEQNLNHDAMYWYRQDPGQGLRLIYYSQIVNDFQKGDIAEGYSVSREKKESFPLTVTSAQKNPTAFYLCASSIRTAGEKLFFGSGTQLSVL.

The DNA for the CDR3 is TGTGCCAGCAGCCCAGACATAGTTAGGCAGTTCTTC. Protein sequence: CASSPDIVRQFF. The rearrangement links TRBV11-3 to TRBJ2-1; D is unclear. The CDR3 is 12 residues long. Germline values: CDR1 SGHNT, CDR2 YENEEA. The V end was cut by 5 bases, the J end by 12 bases, with 14 bases between.

The chain recombines TRBV21-1 with TRBJ2-7. TRBV21-1 is an annotated pseudogene. The CDR3 length is 14 residues. CDR3 nucleotides: TGTGCCAGCAGCAAGGAGGGGGGCGGGTACGAGCAGTACTTC. Its protein is CASSKEGGGYEQYF.

The genes are TRBV6-5 and TRBJ2-2; D perhaps matches TRBD2 (6 bases). The CDR3 contains 14 residues. Germline values: CDR1 MNHEY, CDR2 SVGAGI. V was shortened by 7 bases and J by 5 bases, with 14 bases between the two germline ends. The CDR3 is CASTFEGRTGELFF. The CDR3 DNA follows: TGTGCCAGCACCTTTGAAGGGAGGACCGGGGAGCTGTTTTTT.

V and J are TRBV18 and TRBJ1-5; D ambiguous. CDR1 and CDR2 (germline): KGHSH, LQKENI. Trimming removed 6 bases at V and 3 bases at J, with 15 bases between. CDR3 length: 15 residues. This chain's CDR3 is CASSPGVGPNQPQHF. As DNA, the CDR3 is TGTGCCAGCTCTCCGGGAGTCGGGCCCAATCAGCCCCAGCATTTT.

The chain joins TRBV5-1 to TRBJ2-5, with D perhaps TRBD1 (5 bases). Between the trimmed V and J ends, which lost 0 bases and 2 bases, there was a span of 8 bases. The CDR3 consists of 14 residues. The germline gives CDR1 SGHRS, CDR2 YFSETQ. The CDR3 region has the DNA TGCGCCAGCAGCTTGGGCAGGGCGCAAGAGACCCAGTACTTC. Protein sequence: CASSLGRAQETQYF. The full variable domain, in which reference TRBV5-1 and TRBJ2-5 provide the parts outside the CDR3, is KAGVTQTPRYLIKTRGQQVTLSCSPISGHRSVSWYQQTPGQGLQFLFEYFSETQRNKGNFPGRFSGRQFSNSRSEMNVSTLELGDSALYLCASSLGRAQETQYFGPGTRLLVL.

The gene calls are TRBV9 and TRBJ2-1; 7 bases align to TRBD2. Unmatched junction bases numbered 7, after V lost 4 bases and J lost 6 bases. CDR3 length: 14 residues. CDR1 and CDR2 (germline): SGDLS, YYNGEE. The chain's CDR3 is CASSTYPGGNEQFF. CDR3 DNA sequence: TGTGCCAGCAGCACCTACCCGGGGGGCAATGAGCAGTTCTTC. The complete variable domain, with remaining parts taken from reference TRBV9 and TRBJ2-1, reads DSGVTQTPKHLITATGQRVTLRCSPRSGDLSVYWYQQSLDQGLQFLIQYYNGEERAKGNILERFSAQQFPDLHSELNLSSLELGDSALYFCASSTYPGGNEQFFGPGTRLTVL.

The J gene is TRBJ2-7, the V gene TRBV4-2; D possibly uses TRBD1 or TRBD2 (5 bases each). The CDR3 has 13 residues. Germline CDR1 reads LGHNA; CDR2 reads YNFKEQ. Trimming stripped 4 bases from V and 2 bases from J, with 9 bases between. The CDR3 DNA is TGTGCCAGCAGCCGGGACCAGACCTACGAGCAGTACTTC. This gives the protein CASSRDQTYEQYF.

The chain couples TRBV11-2 to TRBJ1-2; 9 bases are shared with TRBD1. The germline CDR1 and CDR2 sequences are SGHAT and FQNNGV. This CDR3 is 14 amino acids long. V gave up 3 bases and J gave up 6 bases; unmatched junction bases: 5. The CDR3 nucleotides read TGTGCCAGCAGCTTGGACAGGGGAGGGGATGGCTACACCTTC. Translation gives CASSLDRGGDGYTF.

The gene calls are TRBV2 and TRBJ1-1; no clear D gene. Between the trimmed V and J ends, which lost 10 bases and 5 bases, there was a span of 17 bases. This CDR3 is built from 13 residues. Germline loops: CDR1 SNHLY, CDR2 FYNNEI. DNA for the CDR3: TGTGCCACCACCTGGGAAGTCAGGACTGAAGCTTTCTTT. This codes for CATTWEVRTEAFF.

CDR3: CASNEAGGSYGYTF. The CDR3 DNA sequence: TGCGCCAGCAACGAAGCGGGGGGGAGCTATGGCTACACCTTC. The chain couples TRBV5-1 to TRBJ1-2; D possibly corresponds to TRBD1 (5 bases). The V end lost 6 bases, the J end lost 4 bases, and 16 bases lay between the germline ends. Per the germline V gene, CDR1 is SGHRS and CDR2 is YFSETQ. This CDR3 comprises 14 residues.

This clone was seen more than once but under ten times. The chain combines TRBV29-1 with TRBJ1-5; D gene uncertain. The CDR3 runs 13 residues. CDR1 SQVTM and CDR2 ANQGSEA come from the germline V gene. Trimming took off 3 bases at V and 0 bases at J, with 6 bases between the two ends. The CDR3 bases are TGCAGCGTTGACTTCGGTAGCAATCAGCCCCAGCATTTT. Translated: CSVDFGSNQPQHF. Filled out from reference TRBV29-1 and TRBJ1-5, the complete variable domain reads SAVISQKPSRDICQRGTSLTIQCQVDSQVTMMFWYRQQPGQSLTLIATANQGSEATYESGFVIDKFPISRPNLTFSTLTVSNMSPEDSSIYLCSVDFGSNQPQHFGDGTRLSIL.

The gene calls are TRBV7-2 and TRBJ2-1; 11 bases align to TRBD2. The CDR3 is 15 residues long. Germline CDR1 is SGHTA and CDR2 is FQGNSA. V shed 5 bases, J shed 2 bases, and the junction held 2 bases outside the gene matches. The CDR3 loop is CASSRSGRAYNEQFF. The CDR3 nucleotides are TGTGCCAGCAGCCGTAGCGGGAGGGCCTACAATGAGCAGTTCTTC.

The genes are TRBV29-1 and TRBJ2-7, with 10 bases fitting TRBD1. Unmatched junction bases numbered 6, after V lost 6 bases and J lost 7 bases. CDR3 length equals 12 residues. Germline V gives CDR1 SQVTM, CDR2 ANQGSEA. CDR3 DNA: TGCAGCGTGAAAGGACAGGGGGGAGAGCAGTACTTC. Translating it yields CSVKGQGGEQYF.

This clone has just one count. This chain links TRBV7-3 with TRBJ1-2, with 8 bases aligning to TRBD1. The CDR3 has 16 residues. J was trimmed by 8 bases and V by 5 bases; bases with no gene match: 16. Germline V gives CDR1 SGHTA, CDR2 FQGTGA. The CDR3 spells CASSRRGHIPLEGYTF. The CDR3 nucleotides are TGTGCCAGCAGCCGCAGGGGGCACATCCCCCTTGAAGGCTACACCTTC.

This sequence joins TRBV29-1 and TRBJ1-1; 8 nucleotides line up with TRBD1. Germline assignment: CDR1 SQVTM and CDR2 ANQGSEA. With 7 bases clipped from V and 6 bases from J, the junction kept 7 bases outside the gene matches. The CDR3 runs to 12 residues. CDR3 bases: TGCAGCGGCATCAGGGGGCTCTCTGAAGCTTTCTTT. Its translation is CSGIRGLSEAFF.

The genes are TRBV19 and TRBJ2-5; D is possibly TRBD1 or TRBD2 (5 bases each). V lost 1 base and J lost 0, with 6 bases in between. The CDR3 runs 14 residues. Germline V lookup: CDR1 LNHDA, CDR2 SQIVND (reference sequence). The CDR3 DNA is TGTGCCAGTAGTATAGGGGGGTACCAAGAGACCCAGTACTTC. It codes for CASSIGGYQETQYF.

V and J are TRBV6-5 and TRBJ2-2; no clear D gene. Trimming left V 2 bases short and J 1 base short, with 11 bases between. This CDR3 is built from 16 residues. Germline lookup yields CDR1 MNHEY and CDR2 SVGAGI. The DNA of the CDR3 is TGTGCCAGCAGTTACCCGTACGCTATGAACACCGGGGAGCTGTTTTTT. This gives the protein CASSYPYAMNTGELFF.

This chain connects TRBV27 to TRBJ1-2; 10 bases line up with TRBD1. Unmatched junction bases numbered 18, after V lost 0 bases and J lost 8 bases. Per the germline V gene, CDR1 is MNHEY and CDR2 is SMNVEV (reference sequence). This CDR3 is 19 amino acids long. The CDR3 here is CASSLSGGVSGQGKLGYTF. The DNA for the CDR3 is TGTGCCAGCAGTTTATCCGGGGGGGTATCGGGACAGGGGAAACTGGGCTACACCTTC.

The CDR3 spells CAWSVWRGNEQFF. DNA for the CDR3: TGTGCCTGGAGTGTCTGGCGGGGTAATGAGCAGTTCTTC. The rearrangement joins TRBV30 to TRBJ2-1, with D maybe TRBD2 (6 bases). Germline CDR1 is GTSNPN and CDR2 is SVGIG (reference sequence). There are 13 residues in the CDR3. Trimming took off 0 bases at V and 7 bases at J, with 10 bases between the two ends.

The V gene is TRBV5-1, the J gene TRBJ1-1; no clear D gene. Germline V gene data show CDR1 as SGHRS and CDR2 as YFSETQ. V gave up 2 bases and J gave up 0 bases, with 5 bases separating them. There are 13 residues in the CDR3. CDR3 residues: CASSFSLNTEAFF. CDR3 nucleotides: TGCGCCAGCAGCTTCTCCCTGAACACTGAAGCTTTCTTT.

The chain joins TRBV25-1 to TRBJ2-5, with a tentative D call TRBD1 (6 bases). The CDR3 totals 12 residues. V gave up 4 bases and J gave up 7 bases, with 10 bases separating them. The V gene's germline CDR1 is MGHDK and CDR2 SYGVNS. DNA for the CDR3: TGTGCCAGCAGTGGAGGGGGACCGACCCAGTACTTC. Encoded protein: CASSGGGPTQYF.